This is a list of T cell receptor beta chains from one sample in a study of cytotoxic CD8 clonotypes in ibrutinib-treated CLL. The repertoire was sequenced with immunoSEQ multiplex PCR; TCRdb's copy has only in-frame clones and lacks some. The repertoire holds approximately 190,000 clones, with approximately 79% as singletons. The sequenced sample was PBMCs, obtained after 12 months of ibrutinib treatment. The receptors were sampled from a human donor with chronic lymphocytic leukemia. CDR3s include the opening cysteine and the closing phenylalanine or tryptophan. A D gene is named only where the DNA matches it firmly. For some rows the clone size is stated as once, few or many, or as a class when expanded; others skip it.

clone size	D gene	V gene	J gene	CDR3 protein	CDR3 DNA
NA	TRBD1	TRBV7-2	TRBJ1-1	CASSSPGQLNTEAFF	TGTGCCAGCAGCTCTCCGGGACAGTTGAACACTGAAGCTTTCTTT
NA	NA	TRBV19	TRBJ2-7	CASSIVRGYVYEQYF	TGTGCCAGTAGTATAGTTCGGGGATACGTCTACGAGCAGTACTTC
NA	NA	TRBV18	TRBJ1-5	CASSPGGGRNQPQHF	TGTGCCAGCTCACCAGGCGGGGGTCGCAATCAGCCCCAGCATTTT
NA	NA	TRBV5-1	TRBJ2-7	CASWEGYQGEQYF	TGCGCCAGCTGGGAGGGGTACCAGGGGGAGCAGTACTTC
many	NA	TRBV7-9	TRBJ2-1	CASSLVGGRDNEQFF	TGTGCCAGCAGCTTAGTCGGCGGGCGCGACAATGAGCAGTTCTTC
few	NA	TRBV29-1	TRBJ2-2	CSVVRENTGELFF	TGCAGCGTTGTACGGGAGAACACCGGGGAGCTGTTTTTT
NA	NA	TRBV7-9	TRBJ2-5	CASSPPTETQYF	TGTGCCAGCAGCCCCCCGACGGAGACCCAGTACTTC
few	NA	TRBV6-5	TRBJ2-2	CASSLISGVGELFF	TGTGCCAGCAGTTTAATTTCTGGCGTCGGGGAGCTGTTTTTT
NA	TRBD1	TRBV7-9	TRBJ1-1	CASSYGQVNTEAFF	TGTGCCAGCAGTTATGGACAGGTGAACACTGAAGCTTTCTTT
NA	NA	TRBV4-1	TRBJ1-4	CASSQVLMGYEKLFF	TGCGCCAGCAGCCAAGTGCTGATGGGATATGAAAAACTGTTTTTT
once	NA	TRBV27	TRBJ1-3	CASSFVGGFSGNTIYF	TGTGCCAGCAGTTTTGTGGGCGGCTTCTCTGGAAACACCATATATTTT
NA	TRBD2	TRBV5-4	TRBJ2-2	CASSLSLAVGTGELFF	TGTGCCAGCAGCTTGAGTCTAGCGGTAGGGACCGGGGAGCTGTTTTTT
NA	NA	TRBV7-8	TRBJ2-7	CASSSQTGYEQYF	TGTGCCAGCAGCTCCCAGACAGGCTACGAGCAGTACTTC
NA	TRBD2	TRBV30	TRBJ2-3	CAWTSRGVVSTDTQYF	TGTGCCTGGACCTCACGGGGGGTGGTGAGCACAGATACGCAGTATTTT
NA	NA	TRBV5-4	TRBJ1-1	CASSPGIRGPMNTEAFF	TGTGCCAGCAGCCCAGGAATCCGGGGCCCCATGAACACTGAAGCTTTCTTT
few	NA	TRBV29-1	TRBJ2-3	CSVVKGYRDTQYF	TGCAGCGTTGTGAAGGGTTATAGGGATACGCAGTATTTT
NA	TRBD2	TRBV28	TRBJ2-7	CASSLPPLPTSGSLSYEQYF	TGTGCCAGCAGTTTACCCCCCCTACCGACTAGCGGGAGTTTATCCTACGAGCAGTACTTC
NA	NA	TRBV5-1	TRBJ2-5	CASGPGQYSETQYF	TGCGCCAGTGGTCCCGGGCAATATAGTGAGACCCAGTACTTC
NA	NA	TRBV4-2	TRBJ2-1	CASSQEVRRGNEQFF	TGTGCCAGCAGCCAAGAGGTCCGTCGCGGCAATGAGCAGTTCTTC
NA	NA	TRBV5-4	TRBJ2-7	CASSLAGRQPYEQYF	TGTGCCAGCAGCTTGGCCGGTAGACAGCCCTACGAGCAGTACTTC
NA	TRBD2	TRBV4-2	TRBJ2-3	CASSQRAGGDTQYF	TGTGCCAGCAGCCAGAGAGCGGGGGGGGATACGCAGTATTTT
NA	NA	TRBV25-1	TRBJ1-1	CASSVTGTSEAFF	TGTGCCAGCAGTGTAACCGGCACTTCTGAAGCTTTCTTT
NA	TRBD1	TRBV14	TRBJ1-1	CASSRKQGRLYTEAFF	TGTGCCAGCAGCCGAAAACAGGGGCGACTATACACTGAAGCTTTCTTT
NA	NA	TRBV7-9	TRBJ1-2	CASSRTQGDGYTF	TGTGCCAGCAGCCGCACTCAGGGCGATGGCTACACCTTC
NA	TRBD1	TRBV9	TRBJ1-5	CASSVGTGNDQPQHF	TGTGCCAGCAGCGTAGGGACAGGGAACGATCAGCCCCAGCATTTT
NA	NA	TRBV5-4	TRBJ2-5	CASSFLGGTGETQYF	TGTGCCAGCAGCTTTCTGGGAGGCACGGGGGAGACCCAGTACTTC
few	TRBD1	TRBV19	TRBJ1-5	CASSTPGQGNQPQHF	TGTGCCAGTAGTACGCCGGGACAGGGCAATCAGCCCCAGCATTTT
NA	NA	TRBV5-8	TRBJ2-6	CASSLGYGANVLTF	TGTGCCAGCAGCTTGGGGTACGGGGCCAACGTCCTGACTTTC
NA	NA	TRBV28	TRBJ2-7	CASSSGLGYEQYF	TGTGCCAGCAGCTCGGGTTTGGGCTACGAGCAGTACTTC
few	TRBD2	TRBV9	TRBJ2-2	CASSVTRGLAGGGAGELFF	TGTGCCAGCAGCGTTACCCGAGGACTAGCGGGAGGGGGTGCCGGGGAGCTGTTTTTT
NA	NA	TRBV18	TRBJ1-2	CASSPSGENYGYTF	TGTGCCAGCTCACCATCGGGGGAGAACTATGGCTACACCTTC
NA	NA	TRBV2	TRBJ2-1	CASRGMRAQFF	TGTGCCAGCAGAGGGATGCGGGCTCAGTTCTTC
NA	NA	TRBV7-9	TRBJ2-7	CASSSVDYEQYF	TGTGCCAGCAGCTCAGTGGACTACGAGCAGTACTTC
NA	NA	TRBV18	TRBJ1-2	CASSPSGSLYGYTF	TGTGCCAGCTCTCCAAGCGGGAGCCTCTATGGCTACACCTTC
NA	NA	TRBV30	TRBJ1-2	CAWSPKTANYGYTF	TGTGCCTGGAGTCCAAAGACAGCGAACTATGGCTACACCTTC
NA	TRBD1	TRBV19	TRBJ1-1	CASSIGHRGGTEAFF	TGTGCCAGTAGTATAGGGCACAGGGGGGGCACTGAAGCTTTCTTT
NA	TRBD2	TRBV9	TRBJ2-3	CASSVGTSGGGRDTQYF	TGTGCCAGCAGCGTAGGAACTAGCGGGGGGGGTAGAGATACGCAGTATTTT
NA	NA	TRBV29-1	TRBJ2-3	CSVSGTRAHTQYF	TGCAGCGTTTCCGGGACCCGGGCCCATACGCAGTATTTT
NA	TRBD1	TRBV19	TRBJ2-7	CASSDARDRGSYEQYF	TGTGCCAGTAGTGACGCCCGGGACAGGGGCTCCTACGAGCAGTACTTC
NA	TRBD1	TRBV7-6	TRBJ2-1	CASSLESGGGYNEQFF	TGTGCCAGCAGCTTAGAGTCAGGGGGCGGATACAATGAGCAGTTCTTC
NA	TRBD2	TRBV2	TRBJ2-5	CASSKGLAAQETQYF	TGTGCCAGCAGCAAGGGACTAGCGGCCCAAGAGACCCAGTACTTC
once	TRBD2	TRBV6-4	TRBJ2-3	CASSAGGGTDTQYF	TGTGCCAGCAGTGCGGGCGGGGGAACAGATACGCAGTATTTT
NA	TRBD2	TRBV27	TRBJ2-2	CASSQGLAGDLTGELFF	TGTGCCAGCAGTCAGGGACTAGCGGGGGACCTCACCGGGGAGCTGTTTTTT
NA	NA	TRBV11-2	TRBJ2-5	CASSILGRGTQETQYF	TGTGCCAGCAGTATACTGGGTCGGGGCACCCAAGAGACCCAGTACTTC
NA	NA	TRBV10-3	TRBJ1-5	CAISEGDSNQPQHF	TGTGCCATCAGTGAGGGGGATAGCAATCAGCCCCAGCATTTT
NA	NA	TRBV10-2	TRBJ2-1	CASIDPSSYNEQFF	TGCGCCAGCATCGACCCTAGCTCCTACAATGAGCAGTTCTTC
NA	NA	TRBV4-1	TRBJ1-4	CASSQGLRTNEKLFF	TGCGCCAGCAGCCAAGGATTGCGGACTAATGAAAAACTGTTTTTT
NA	NA	TRBV19	TRBJ1-3	CASIGDGNTIYF	TGTGCCAGTATCGGGGACGGAAACACCATATATTTT